One sample yielded the 22 T cell receptor beta chains listed below, sequenced in a study of T cell responses to AZD1222 COVID-19 vaccine. The method was immunoSEQ multiplex PCR; TCRdb's version includes in-frame clones alone and lacks a portion of them. The data show about 120,000 clones, about 90% seen once. The source was peripheral blood, collected on day 0 of AZD1222 vaccination. These receptor sequences come from an adult in good health.

This chain joins TRBV3-1 (or the pseudogene TRBV3-2) and TRBJ1-1; D gene uncertain. V lost 4 bases and J lost 0, with 15 bases in between. The germline V gene has CDR1 LGHDT and CDR2 YNNKEL (reference sequence). This CDR3 contains 16 residues. The chain's CDR3 is CASSPGRSKMNTEAFF. CDR3 sequence (DNA): TGTGCCAGCAGCCCAGGACGGAGTAAAATGAACACTGAAGCTTTCTTT.

This clone was detected a few times. The chain carries TRBV27 and TRBJ1-5; D is undetermined. Trimming removed 7 bases at V and 4 bases at J, with 11 bases between. CDR1 and CDR2 from the germline V gene are MNHEY and SMNVEV (reference sequence). CDR3 length: 13 residues. This CDR3 reads CASMGLGNQPQHF. The CDR3 region has the DNA TGTGCCAGCATGGGGTTGGGTAATCAGCCCCAGCATTTT.

The V and J genes are TRBV7-6 and TRBJ1-1; unclear D gene. V shed 6 bases and J shed 3 bases, with 11 bases lying between them. From germline, CDR1 is SGHVS and CDR2 FNYEAQ. This CDR3 comprises 13 residues. In nucleotides, the CDR3 is TGTGCCAGCAGTATCGGGGTATACACTGAAGCTTTCTTT. Its translation: CASSIGVYTEAFF.

The chain has TRBV4-1 and TRBJ2-1; 7 bases are shared with TRBD1. Trimming removed 0 bases from V and 3 bases from J; junction bases left unmatched: 5. There are 16 residues in the CDR3. CDR1 is MGHRA and CDR2 is YSYEKL in the germline V gene. In DNA, the CDR3 is TGCGCCAGCAGCCAAGATTCCGGGACAGACTACAATGAGCAGTTCTTC. Protein product: CASSQDSGTDYNEQFF.

This CDR3 reads CASSLNVPYEQYF. The CDR3 DNA sequence: TGCGCCAGCAGTCTAAATGTTCCCTACGAGCAGTACTTC. V is TRBV23-1 and J is TRBJ2-7; D gene ambiguous. TRBV23-1 is assigned to the ORF class and has an uncertain function. This CDR3 is 13 amino acids long. V dropped 4 bases and J dropped 2 bases, with 9 bases sitting between them.

The genes are TRBV28 and TRBJ1-5, with unresolved D. The V gene lost 3 bases and the J gene lost 8 bases, with 17 bases spanning the gap. The V gene's germline CDR1 is MDHEN and CDR2 SYDVKM. CDR3 length equals 15 residues. The CDR3 protein is CASSFIPPGEEPQHF. CDR3 coding DNA: TGTGCCAGCAGTTTTATACCCCCCGGGGAGGAGCCCCAGCATTTT.

The J gene is TRBJ1-1, the V gene TRBV5-1; 8 bases are a match to TRBD1. The CDR3 runs to 23 residues. The V gene's germline CDR1 is SGHRS and CDR2 YFSETQ. The V segment lost 1 base and the J segment 0 bases; nucleotides outside the gene matches: 26. The CDR3 spells CASSLPRSEYPADRDLLNTEAFF. The DNA of the CDR3 is TGCGCCAGCAGCTTGCCTCGGTCCGAATATCCGGCGGACAGGGATTTATTGAACACTGAAGCTTTCTTT.

V is TRBV7-2 and J is TRBJ1-3; the match to TRBD1 covers 7 bases. The CDR3 contains 15 residues. Germline loops: CDR1 SGHTA, CDR2 FQGNSA. J was trimmed by 0 bases and V by 5 bases; bases with no gene match: 4. CDR3 sequence reads: CASSQQGNSGNTIYF. The CDR3 bases are TGTGCCAGCAGCCAACAGGGGAACTCTGGAAACACCATATATTTT.

The CDR3 is CASNTGTSGREFTGELFF. The CDR3 DNA is TGTGCCAGCAATACCGGGACTAGCGGGAGGGAATTCACCGGGGAGCTGTTTTTT. The rearrangement joins TRBV28 to TRBJ2-2; 16 bases agree with TRBD2. Losses at the gene ends were 7 bases for V and 4 bases for J; bases not matched to a gene: 9. CDR1 and CDR2 (germline): MDHEN, SYDVKM. The CDR3 is 18 residues long.

CDR3 DNA: TGTGCCAGTAGTATAGTCACCGGAGATGGCAATCAGCCCCAGCATTTT. Translated, it gives CASSIVTGDGNQPQHF. The V and J genes are TRBV19 and TRBJ1-5; no clear D. Germline CDR1 LNHDA, CDR2 SQIVND (reference sequence). The CDR3 has 16 residues. V lost 1 base and J 2 bases, leaving 12 bases between the germline ends.

This sequence joins TRBV7-9 and TRBJ2-5, with 9 bases that match TRBD1. V lost 1 base and J lost 4; bases outside the gene matches: 10. This CDR3 contains 17 residues. CDR1 and CDR2 from the germline V gene are SEHNR and FQNEAQ (reference sequence). CDR3 coding DNA: TGTGCCAGCAGCTTAGAGAGTGGGACAGGGATTCGAGAGACCCAGTACTTC. Amino acid sequence: CASSLESGTGIRETQYF.

The chain combines TRBV7-9 with TRBJ2-2; 7 bases line up with TRBD2. The germline CDR1 and CDR2 sequences are SEHNR and FQNEAQ (reference sequence). The CDR3 is made up of 16 amino acids. J lost 4 bases, V lost 5 bases, and 10 bases had no gene match. CDR3 DNA sequence: TGTGCCAGCAGCCAATCTGCTGGCGGGGGCACCGGGGAGCTGTTTTTT. Translated: CASSQSAGGGTGELFF. The whole variable domain, remainder taken from reference TRBV7-9 and TRBJ2-2, is DTGVSQNPRHKITKRGQNVTFRCDPISEHNRLYWYRQTLGQGPEFLTYFQNEAQLEKSRLLSDRFSAERPKGSFSTLEIQRTEQGDSAMYLCASSQSAGGGTGELFFGEGSRLTVL.

The V call is TRBV7-9, the J call TRBJ1-1; D gene unclear. This CDR3 spans 14 amino acids. Between the trimmed V and J ends, which lost 5 bases and 4 bases, there was a span of 14 bases. CDR1 SEHNR and CDR2 FQNEAQ come from the germline V gene (reference sequence). CDR3 sequence: CASSTTVRSTEAFF. The CDR3 DNA sequence: TGTGCCAGCAGCACCACGGTGAGGAGCACTGAAGCTTTCTTT. The full variable domain, its missing parts supplied by reference TRBV7-9 and TRBJ1-1, is DTGVSQNPRHKITKRGQNVTFRCDPISEHNRLYWYRQTLGQGPEFLTYFQNEAQLEKSRLLSDRFSAERPKGSFSTLEIQRTEQGDSAMYLCASSTTVRSTEAFFGQGTRLTVV.

The J gene is TRBJ1-1, the V gene TRBV19; D gene uncertain. The CDR3 length is 15 residues. Between the trimmed V and J ends, which lost 2 bases and 3 bases, there was a span of 13 bases. The germline gives CDR1 LNHDA, CDR2 SQIVND (reference sequence). The CDR3 bases are TGTGCCAGTAGTATACGTTCTGGCTGGGACACTGAAGCTTTCTTT. Translated, it gives CASSIRSGWDTEAFF.

The chain has TRBV4-3 and TRBJ2-6; 8 bases are a match to TRBD1. The ends lost 0 bases at V and 4 bases at J; junction bases unmatched: 14. Germline V lookup: CDR1 LGHNA, CDR2 YSLEER. The CDR3 covers 20 residues. The CDR3 nucleotides are TGCGCCAGCAGCCAAGAATCTGCAGGGGGCGCCGGCGGAGGGGCCAACGTCCTGACTTTC. Its translation is CASSQESAGGAGGGANVLTF.

V usage is TRBV6-5 and J usage is TRBJ1-5; 8 nucleotides align to TRBD1. The CDR3 extends over 14 amino acids. Germline V lookup: CDR1 MNHEY, CDR2 SVGAGI. V gave up 4 bases and J gave up 6 bases; unmatched junction bases: 5. DNA for the CDR3: TGTGCCAGCAGTTTGGACAGGGTAGGTCAGCCCCAGCATTTT. Its translation is CASSLDRVGQPQHF.

This chain links TRBV7-8 with TRBJ1-2; TRBD1 might be the D (5 bases). Germline V gene data show CDR1 as SGHVS and CDR2 as FQNEAQ. V lost 6 bases and J lost 1, with 12 bases in between. The CDR3 loop spans 14 amino acids. The DNA for the CDR3 is TGTGCCAGCAGTCACGACAGCCTTAACTATGGCTACACCTTC. This encodes CASSHDSLNYGYTF. The full variable domain, with the rest looked up from reference TRBV7-8 and TRBJ1-2, is GAGVSQSPRYKVAKRGQDVALRCDPISGHVSLFWYQQALGQGPEFLTYFQNEAQLDKSGLPSDRFFAERPEGSVSTLKIQRTQQEDSAVYLCASSHDSLNYGYTFGSGTRLTVV.

The chain couples TRBV18 to TRBJ2-7; D is unclear. The CDR3 runs to 15 residues. The ends were cut back, 0 bases at V and 3 bases at J, with 12 bases in the middle. Per the germline V gene, CDR1 is KGHSH and CDR2 is LQKENI. The CDR3 nucleotides read TGTGCCAGCTCACCACCCTCTAGGTTAAGCTACGAGCAGTACTTC. Translation gives CASSPPSRLSYEQYF.

The rearrangement uses TRBV2 and TRBJ1-1; no definite D call. The length of the CDR3 is 15 residues. CDR1 and CDR2 from the germline V gene are SNHLY and FYNNEI. The V and J ends lost 3 bases and 0 bases respectively, with 11 bases between them. This chain's CDR3 is CASSEEGNMNTEAFF. The CDR3 nucleotides are TGTGCCAGCAGTGAGGAGGGAAACATGAACACTGAAGCTTTCTTT.

The chain links TRBV6-5 to TRBJ1-1, with D unresolved. V was clipped by 1 base and J by 11 bases, with 17 bases between them. The CDR3 covers 14 residues. CDR1 is MNHEY and CDR2 is SVGAGI in the germline V gene. CDR3: CASSYFPRRSGAFF. The CDR3 DNA reads as TGTGCCAGCAGTTACTTTCCCCGCCGGAGTGGGGCTTTCTTT.

The J gene is TRBJ1-5, the V gene TRBV19; 7 positions match TRBD1. V lost 4 bases and J lost 0; bases outside the gene matches: 6. Germline CDR1 LNHDA, CDR2 SQIVND (reference sequence). The CDR3 has 16 amino acids. The CDR3 spells CASSREHRGSNQPQHF. Here the CDR3 DNA reads TGTGCCAGTAGTAGGGAACACAGGGGTAGCAATCAGCCCCAGCATTTT.

J is TRBJ2-7 and V is TRBV4-3, with 11 nucleotides matching TRBD1. V dropped 0 bases and J dropped 5; count of bases not matched to a gene: 3. The CDR3 spans 15 residues. Germline V lookup: CDR1 LGHNA, CDR2 YSLEER. The CDR3 is CASSQEGGQGDEQYF. The DNA of the CDR3 is TGCGCCAGCAGCCAAGAGGGGGGACAGGGGGACGAGCAGTACTTC.